This TCR beta chain was obtained from a study of blood T cell repertoires in COVID-19. Study information: Specimens from acute and convalescent COVID-19 originated in the United States, Italy and Spain. Nucleic acid was either cDNA or gDNA, and it came from T cells, B-cell-depleted T cells, or PBMCs.

Source study methods: Reference gene primers were amplified, and this amplification served to estimate nucleated cell counts. Profiling relied on immunoSEQ multiplex PCR, and the TCRdb table lists in-frame clones only, not all of them. That table furnishes V, J and clone size, whereas the DNA furnished D and trimming. The table has about 250,000 clones, roughly 89% seen once. V lost 6 bases to trimming and J lost 3 bases; unmatched junction nucleotides: 15. This CDR3 comprises 18 residues. Germline V gives CDR1 WNHNN, CDR2 SYGVQD (reference sequence). This rearrangement joins TRBV10-1 to TRBJ2-7; 12 bases fit TRBD2. This clonotype was sampled from a woman between 40 and 50 years old who had recovered from COVID-19. The sequenced sample consisted of peripheral blood. This CDR3 is CASRPGSRSSGRVYEQYF. In DNA form, the CDR3 reads TGCGCCAGCAGACCCGGCTCTCGTTCTAGCGGGAGGGTCTACGAGCAGTACTTC.